This T cell receptor (beta chain) is from a study of T cells in Graves' hyperthyroidism and ophthalmopathy. This clonotype was seen at least ten times. There are 15 residues in the CDR3. V lost 2 bases to trimming and J lost 2 bases, with 16 bases between them. CDR1 and CDR2 (germline): SQVTM, ANQGSEA. Amplification targeted TCR beta CDR3 regions from RNA transcripts. TCR CDR3 underwent first-round RT-PCR with the HTBI primer set. TCRdb reprocessed the multiplex PCR reads via MiXCR and lists one record per CDR3 protein. The data contain about 480,000 distinct CDR3 sequences, over 13% of them seen just once; the ten biggest clones take up less than 20%.

This TCR was sampled from a woman aged 18 to 35 with Graves' hyperthyroidism. The material sequenced was blood. V is TRBV29-1 and J is TRBJ2-7, with unresolved D. CDR3 loop: CSVELGAERTYEQYF. CDR3 DNA: TGCAGCGTTGAACTGGGTGCAGAACGGACCTACGAGCAGTACTTC.